Detailed here is one TCR beta chain. The target antigen is unknown. The data derive from a study of T cells in localized non-small cell lung cancer. In germline, CDR1 is MGHDK, CDR2 SYGVNS. This CDR3 region has 16 residues. Trimming pared 3 bases from V and 8 bases from J, leaving 17 bases between. TCRdb keeps only in-frame clones here, not all; method: immunoSEQ multiplex PCR. The data contain more than 45,000 clones, over 80% of them singletons. Study results and caveats: In adjacent lung appeared a median around 59 of the top 100 tumor clones. Compared with tumor, uninvolved adjacent lung displayed greater T cell clonality, ranking highest overall.

The material was peripheral blood mononuclear cells, obtained before any cancer treatment. The receptor was derived from a man aged 40-75 years with stage III lung adenocarcinoma. The chain combines TRBV25-1 with TRBJ1-6; TRBD1 is a possible D gene (5 bases). In DNA, the CDR3 is TGTGCCAGCAGTGAGACCCCAGGGCAGGGATATTCACCCCTCCACTTT. Amino acids: CASSETPGQGYSPLHF.